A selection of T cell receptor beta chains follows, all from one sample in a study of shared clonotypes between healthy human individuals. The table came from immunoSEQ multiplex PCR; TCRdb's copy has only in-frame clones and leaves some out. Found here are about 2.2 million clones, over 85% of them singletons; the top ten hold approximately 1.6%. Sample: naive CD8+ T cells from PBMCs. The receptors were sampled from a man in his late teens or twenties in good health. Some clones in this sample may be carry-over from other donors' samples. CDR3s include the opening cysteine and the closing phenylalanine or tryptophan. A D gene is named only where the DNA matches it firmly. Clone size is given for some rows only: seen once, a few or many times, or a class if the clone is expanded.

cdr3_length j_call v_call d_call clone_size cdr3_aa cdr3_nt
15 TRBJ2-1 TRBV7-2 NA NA CASSSLSGPYNEQFF TGTGCCAGCAGCTCGCTTAGCGGACCGTACAATGAGCAGTTCTTC
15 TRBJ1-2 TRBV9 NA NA CASSVVGSYNYGYTF TGTGCCAGCAGCGTAGTTGGGTCGTATAACTATGGCTACACCTTC
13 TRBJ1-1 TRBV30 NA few CACAWSLNTEAFF TGTGCCTGCGCGTGGTCCCTGAACACTGAAGCTTTCTTT
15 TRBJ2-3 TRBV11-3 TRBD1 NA CASSSGTGKTDTQYF TGTGCCAGCAGCTCGGGGACAGGGAAAACAGATACGCAGTATTTT
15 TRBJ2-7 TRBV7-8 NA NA CASSETGRSSYEQYF TGTGCCAGCAGCGAGACAGGGAGGAGCTCCTACGAGCAGTACTTC
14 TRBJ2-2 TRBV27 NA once CASSPRATTGELFF TGTGCCAGCAGTCCCCGGGCCACCACCGGGGAGCTGTTTTTT
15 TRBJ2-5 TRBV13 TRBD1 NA CASSLGQGARETQYF TGTGCCAGCAGCTTAGGACAGGGGGCGAGAGAGACCCAGTACTTC
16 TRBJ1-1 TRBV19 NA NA CASSPNRRAGSTEAFF TGTGCCAGTAGTCCCAACCGGAGGGCAGGGTCCACTGAAGCTTTCTTT
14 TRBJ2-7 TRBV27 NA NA CASLSLYSSYEQYF TGTGCCAGCCTCAGTTTGTACAGCTCCTACGAGCAGTACTTC
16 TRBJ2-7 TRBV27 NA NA CASSLRVGSRQDEQYF TGTGCCAGCAGTTTACGGGTAGGGTCACGCCAAGACGAGCAGTACTTC
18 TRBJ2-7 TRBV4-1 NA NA CASSQERAQGLFTYEQYF TGCGCCAGCAGCCAAGAGCGGGCCCAGGGGCTATTCACCTACGAGCAGTACTTC
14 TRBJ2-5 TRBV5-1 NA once CASSPGGVRETQYF TGCGCCAGCAGCCCCGGAGGAGTCAGGGAGACCCAGTACTTC
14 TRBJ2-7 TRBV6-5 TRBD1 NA CASSLKNRGDEQYF TGTGCCAGCAGTCTTAAAAACAGGGGGGACGAGCAGTACTTC
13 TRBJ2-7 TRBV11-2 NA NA CASSLGTAYEQYF TGTGCCAGCAGCTTAGGGACAGCCTACGAGCAGTACTTC
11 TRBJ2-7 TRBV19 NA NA CASQGFYEQYF TGTGCCAGCCAGGGTTTCTACGAGCAGTACTTC
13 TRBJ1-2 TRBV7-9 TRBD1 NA CASATGANYGYTF TGTGCCAGCGCCACAGGGGCTAACTATGGCTACACCTTC
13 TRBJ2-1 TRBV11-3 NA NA CASSLSMGNEQFF TGTGCCAGCAGCTTAAGTATGGGCAATGAGCAGTTCTTC
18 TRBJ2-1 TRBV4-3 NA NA CASSQDIPGRPTYNEQFF TGCGCCAGCAGCCAAGACATCCCTGGGCGGCCCACCTACAATGAGCAGTTCTTC
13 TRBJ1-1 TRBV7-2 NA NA CASSLTENTEAFF TGTGCCAGCAGCTTAACAGAGAACACTGAAGCTTTCTTT
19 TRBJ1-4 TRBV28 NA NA CASSFLVGGASLENEKLFF TGTGCCAGCAGTTTTCTGGTTGGGGGCGCGAGCCTAGAGAATGAAAAACTGTTTTTT
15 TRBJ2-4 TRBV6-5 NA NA CASSPSHSPKNIQYF TGTGCCAGCAGCCCATCCCACAGCCCCAAAAACATTCAGTACTTC
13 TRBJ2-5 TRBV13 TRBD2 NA CASSSRGRETQYF TGTGCCAGCAGCTCCCGCGGGAGGGAGACCCAGTACTTC
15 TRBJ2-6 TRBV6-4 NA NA CASSGTFSGANVLTF TGTGCCAGCAGTGGCACTTTTTCTGGGGCCAACGTCCTGACTTTC
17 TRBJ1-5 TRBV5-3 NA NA CARSLPGGNYSNQPQHF TGTGCCAGAAGCTTGCCTGGGGGGAATTATAGCAATCAGCCCCAGCATTTT
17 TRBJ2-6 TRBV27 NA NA CASSSPTAFSGANVLTF TGTGCCAGCAGTTCGCCTACAGCATTCTCTGGGGCCAACGTCCTGACTTTC
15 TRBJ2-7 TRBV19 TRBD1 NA CASRSTGTGLYEQYF TGTGCCAGTAGGAGCACCGGGACAGGGTTATACGAGCAGTACTTC
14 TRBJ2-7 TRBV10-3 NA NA CAISEFQRTYEQYF TGTGCCATCAGTGAGTTTCAGCGAACCTACGAGCAGTACTTC